There are a few counts of the clone carrying this TCR beta chain. The sample comes from a study of patients and donors after allogeneic stem cell transplantation. Trimming took off 4 bases at V and 7 bases at J, with 11 bases between the two ends. This CDR3 contains 13 residues. Germline lookup yields CDR1 ENHRY and CDR2 SYGVKD. TCRdb ran MiXCR on the RT-PCR reads and lists one entry per CDR3 protein. The table shows 70,000 or so distinct CDR3 sequences, with approximately 26% occurring only once. The specimen sequenced was blood, either unsorted or a sorted T cell fraction (not recorded which). This sequence joins TRBV10-3 and TRBJ2-1, with TRBD1 as a possible D gene (7 bases). The sequence came from a human donor who was either an allogeneic HSCT recipient or a stem cell or donor lymphocyte infusion donor (not recorded which). It is not recorded whose cells these are; they may come from a transplant donor. CDR3 sequence: CAISASGGNEQFF. The CDR3 DNA is TGTGCCATCAGTGCCTCAGGGGGGAATGAGCAGTTCTTC.